This TCR beta chain was retrieved from a study of blood T cell repertoires in COVID-19. The authors' processing: Using reference gene primer amplification, nucleated cell counts were estimated. Data came from immunoSEQ multiplex PCR; TCRdb stores just in-frame clones and leaves some out. The V and J calls and clone size were taken over from that table, and D and trimming were inferred from the DNA. The sample lists about 300,000 clones, approximately 89% seen once, with 2.9% in the top ten. Deletions cut 6 bases from V and 8 bases from J, with 17 bases between. The germline gives CDR1 SNHLY, CDR2 FYNNEI. This CDR3 is 14 amino acids long.

Input material: PBMCs or T cells enriched from blood (not recorded which). V usage is TRBV2 and J usage is TRBJ1-3, with D maybe TRBD1 (5 bases). The source of this sequence is a woman between 45 and 65 years old who had been exposed to COVID-19. CDR3 nucleotide sequence: TGTGCCAGCAGGGAGACCACGGGAGGGGACACCATATATTTT. Its translation is CASRETTGGDTIYF.